A single sample gave rise to the 17 T cell receptor beta chains below, sequenced in a study of shared clonotypes between healthy human individuals. Assay: immunoSEQ multiplex PCR; the TCRdb copy retains only in-frame clones and omits some. The sample has 2 million to 2.5 million clones; 85% to 95% are singletons. Sample: naive CD4+ T cells from PBMCs. Regarding subset: CD45RA+ positively selected. These receptor sequences come from a man aged 18-30 years in good health. Some clones in this sample may be carry-over from other donors' samples.

V is TRBV6-5 and J is TRBJ1-4; D remains ambiguous. The germline V gene has CDR1 MNHEY and CDR2 SVGAGI. CDR3 length: 14 residues. Trimming removed 3 bases from V and 5 bases from J, with 10 bases in between. The CDR3 region has the DNA TGTGCCAGCAGTTATTCCCAAATAAATGAAAAACTGTTTTTT. Residues: CASSYSQINEKLFF.

The chain recombines TRBV6-5 with TRBJ1-1; 11 bases match TRBD1. Trimming took 1 base from V and 5 from J; bases not matched to a gene: 3. Per germline, CDR1 MNHEY and CDR2 SVGAGI. The CDR3 contains 15 residues. Written as DNA, the CDR3 is TGTGCCAGCAGTTACTACCGGGACAGGGGGACTGAAGCTTTCTTT. Translation: CASSYYRDRGTEAFF.

The chain links TRBV7-3 to TRBJ1-5; TRBD1 might be the D (5 bases). The CDR3 covers 19 residues. From germline, CDR1 is SGHTA and CDR2 FQGTGA. Trimming took off 1 base at V and 9 bases at J, with 28 bases between the two ends. The CDR3 loop reads CASSLRKNPKRDLPWPQHF. CDR3 nucleotide sequence: TGTGCCAGCAGCTTAAGAAAAAACCCCAAAAGGGACCTCCCTTGGCCCCAGCATTTT.

V gene TRBV6-1 combines with J gene TRBJ2-5; 11 positions agree with TRBD2. The CDR3 sequence is 16 residues long. Unmatched junction bases numbered 6, after V lost 2 bases and J lost 4 bases. The V gene's germline CDR1 is MNHNS and CDR2 SASEGT. The CDR3 region has the DNA TGTGCCAGCAGTGAACTCACGACTAGCGGGGTAGAGACCCAGTACTTC. This gives the protein CASSELTTSGVETQYF.

The chain joins TRBV28 to TRBJ2-6; 11 bases fit TRBD1. CDR3 length: 17 residues. The germline gives CDR1 MDHEN, CDR2 SYDVKM. V dropped 10 bases and J dropped 0; count of bases not matched to a gene: 8. CDR3 nucleotides: TGTGCCACGTGGCCCGGGACAGGGGGCTCTGGGGCCAACGTCCTGACTTTC. Translated: CATWPGTGGSGANVLTF.

This sequence joins TRBV5-6 and TRBJ2-3, with 8 bases aligning to TRBD2. The CDR3 sequence is 14 residues long. Germline loops: CDR1 SGHDT, CDR2 YYEEEE. V was pared by 2 bases and J by 6 bases, with 5 bases of the junction left unmatched. The CDR3 coding sequence is TGTGCCAGCAGCTTCCTGGCTAGCGGGGATACGCAGTATTTT. It encodes CASSFLASGDTQYF.

Concerning this clone: Other DNA sequences in the sample encode the same CDR3. The chain carries TRBV11-2 and TRBJ2-7; D unresolved. Per germline, CDR1 SGHAT and CDR2 FQNNGV. V was shortened by 1 base and J by 3 bases, with 7 bases between the two germline ends. The CDR3 sequence is 13 residues long. In DNA form, the CDR3 reads TGTGCCAGCAGCTTAGGTATTCGCTACGAGCAGTACTTC. As protein: CASSLGIRYEQYF.

The chain carries TRBV25-1 and TRBJ2-7; TRBD2 matches 10 bases. Germline assignment: CDR1 MGHDK and CDR2 SYGVNS. The junction had 4 bases not matched to a gene; V was cut back by 7 bases and J by 4 bases. The CDR3 runs 13 residues. CDR3 protein: CASNPSGSYEQYF. CDR3 DNA sequence: TGTGCCAGCAACCCTAGCGGGAGTTACGAGCAGTACTTC.

The chain combines TRBV19 with TRBJ2-1, with 11 bases identical to TRBD1. The CDR3 covers 15 residues. With V trimmed by 5 bases and J by 6 bases, 6 bases remained unmatched. Germline V CDR1 and CDR2: LNHDA, SQIVND (reference sequence). CDR3 protein: CASSSGGTGGNEQFF. The CDR3 nucleotides are TGTGCCAGTAGTTCTGGGGGGACAGGGGGCAATGAGCAGTTCTTC.

This rearrangement joins TRBV30 to TRBJ1-5; 7 bases fit TRBD1. The CDR3 has 17 residues. V was pared by 2 bases and J by 6 bases, with 16 bases of the junction left unmatched. Per the germline V gene, CDR1 is GTSNPN and CDR2 is SVGIG (reference sequence). CDR3 in amino acids: CAWSPLINDRERQPQHF. The CDR3 DNA follows: TGTGCCTGGAGTCCGCTGATTAACGACAGGGAACGTCAGCCCCAGCATTTT.

V gene TRBV10-3 combines with J gene TRBJ2-3; tentatively, D is TRBD1 (7 bases). V was shortened by 9 bases and J by 4 bases, with 17 bases between the two germline ends. This CDR3 is 14 amino acids long. CDR1 is ENHRY and CDR2 is SYGVKD in the germline V gene. The CDR3 spells CAIGGTDYSDTQYF. Here the CDR3 DNA reads TGTGCCATTGGAGGGACAGATTATTCAGATACGCAGTATTTT.

The chain joins TRBV9 to TRBJ2-7; possibly TRBD1 for D (6 bases). Deletions cut 3 bases from V and 4 bases from J, with 14 bases between. Germline V lookup: CDR1 SGDLS, CDR2 YYNGEE. The CDR3 has 14 residues. This chain's CDR3 is CASSETAGVYEQYF. For the CDR3, the DNA is TGTGCCAGCAGCGAGACCGCAGGGGTGTACGAGCAGTACTTC. Full variable domain (rest looked up from reference TRBV9 and TRBJ2-7): DSGVTQTPKHLITATGQRVTLRCSPRSGDLSVYWYQQSLDQGLQFLIQYYNGEERAKGNILERFSAQQFPDLHSELNLSSLELGDSALYFCASSETAGVYEQYFGPGTRLTVT.

The CDR3 sequence: CASSQSGTSVTGELFF. CDR3 bases: TGTGCCAGCAGCCAATCCGGGACTAGCGTCACCGGGGAGCTGTTTTTT. J is TRBJ2-2 and V is TRBV4-2, with TRBD2 matching 10 bases. Germline V gives CDR1 LGHNA, CDR2 YNFKEQ. With 2 bases clipped from V and 4 bases from J, the junction kept 4 bases outside the gene matches. This CDR3 has 16 amino acids.

In DNA, the CDR3 is TGTGCCAGCAGCTTAGGGCTGTCCGGGGTGTTGTCGAGTCAGCCCCAGCATTTT. Translating it yields CASSLGLSGVLSSQPQHF. The chain carries TRBV7-2 and TRBJ1-5; D not resolved. In germline, CDR1 is SGHTA, CDR2 FQGNSA. This CDR3 spans 18 amino acids. V lost 1 base to trimming and J lost 6 bases, with 22 bases between them.

The chain employs TRBV28 and TRBJ1-1; D may be TRBD1 (5 bases). The CDR3 runs to 13 residues. Trimming shortened V by 6 bases and J by 6 bases, and 14 bases separated the two germline ends. The germline gives CDR1 MDHEN, CDR2 SYDVKM. The chain's CDR3 is CASSLDSKPEAFF. CDR3 coding DNA: TGTGCCAGCAGCCTAGACAGCAAGCCTGAAGCTTTCTTT.

The chain joins TRBV5-1 to TRBJ1-5, with D hard to call. The V gene lost 2 bases and the J gene lost 3 bases, with 12 bases spanning the gap. The CDR3 length is 15 residues. Germline-derived CDR1 and CDR2 are SGHRS and YFSETQ. CDR3 region: CASSFLPGPNQPQHF. The DNA for the CDR3 is TGCGCCAGCAGCTTTCTCCCGGGCCCCAATCAGCCCCAGCATTTT.

This sequence joins TRBV28 and TRBJ1-2; 7 nucleotides align to TRBD1. The germline V gene has CDR1 MDHEN and CDR2 SYDVKM. The CDR3 runs to 12 residues. The junction had 5 bases not matched to a gene; V was cut back by 7 bases and J by 6 bases. The chain's CDR3 is CASTTGANGYTF. CDR3 bases: TGTGCCAGCACCACAGGGGCTAATGGCTACACCTTC.